The clone carrying this T cell receptor (beta chain) came up a few times. Its antigen is unknown. The data were taken from a study of memory CD4+ T cells and cytomegalovirus serostatus. Study observations and caveats: Of 150 to 200 reported CMV TCRbeta sequences, about 67 were found in memory CD4+ repertoires.

The germline gives CDR1 MGHRA, CDR2 YSYEKL. V lost 2 bases to trimming and J lost 7 bases; unmatched junction nucleotides: 8. The CDR3 runs 15 residues. The assay was immunoSEQ multiplex PCR, and TCRdb's table has in-frame clones only and misses some. Counted here are over 40,000 clones, approximately 80% occurring once; the ten biggest clones make up approximately 0.55%. Single viable CD3+CD4+CD8-CD45RO+ cells were sorted as the memory CD4+ T cells. The chain uses TRBV4-1 and TRBJ2-3; 8 bases agree with TRBD2. The origin of this receptor is an adult in good health and CMV-seronegative. Sequenced material: memory CD4+ T cells from blood. The CDR3 DNA reads as TGCGCCAGCAGCCAACCGGGACTAGTGGGAAATACGCAGTATTTT. This translates into CASSQPGLVGNTQYF.